This T cell receptor (beta chain) was retrieved from a study of blood T cell repertoires in COVID-19. As for the study in general: COVID-19 samples, acute and convalescent, were from the United States, Italy and Spain. In each case, the material was cDNA or gDNA derived from T cells, B-cell-depleted T cells, or PBMCs.

While infection was still active, Seattle patients were enrolled and then followed longitudinally. In germline, CDR1 is MNHEY, CDR2 SVGAGI. Germline trimming cut 8 bases from V and 2 bases from J; bases unmatched to any gene: 6. The CDR3 extends over 14 amino acids. Under the authors' procedure: Using reference gene primer amplification, nucleated cell counts were estimated. Sequencing used immunoSEQ multiplex PCR; TCRdb keeps in-frame clones, though not all of them. Clonal size and the V and J genes are those of that table, whereas D and trimming came from the DNA. The sample contains about 34,000 clones, 65% to 85% of which appear only once.

This receptor was identified in an older man with COVID-19, enrolled during active disease. Input material: peripheral blood. The V and J genes are TRBV6-5 and TRBJ2-3; 8 bases are a match to TRBD2. The CDR3 protein is CASVRTSYTDTQYF. CDR3 in DNA: TGTGCCAGCGTGAGGACTAGCTACACAGATACGCAGTATTTT.